This T cell receptor (beta chain) was sequenced during a study of radiation and T cells in renal cell carcinoma. Measured with immunoSEQ multiplex PCR; TCRdb has only the in-frame clones, and not every one. Altogether 150,000 or so clones are present, over 65% being singletons, with the ten largest covering around 25%. Study results and caveats: No pretreatment tumor biopsies were available for baseline clonotypes.

Time point denoted: baseline pretreatment blood. Treatment denoted: 15 Gy SBRT to primary tumor, nephrectomy 4 weeks later. Comment on this clone: As yet, its antigen is unknown.

Per germline, CDR1 LNHNV and CDR2 YYDKDF (reference sequence). The CDR3 loop spans 12 amino acids. The V end lost 3 bases, the J end lost 3 bases, and 6 bases lay between the germline ends. The chain employs TRBV15 and TRBJ2-7; D gene unclear. The receptor was derived from a woman aged 45-60 years with renal cell carcinoma. Material: blood, obtained from a patient whose treatment included radiotherapy and nephrectomy. The CDR3, as DNA: TGTGCCACCAGCAGCAGAAACTACGAGCAGTACTTC. It is translated as CATSSRNYEQYF.